The 22 T cell receptor beta chains below were found in one sample sequenced in a study of CD8+CD57+ T cells in acquired aplastic anemia. Genomic DNA served as template for TCR beta VDJ and CDR3 profiling. Each CDR3 protein is one row after TCRdb ran MiXCR on the reads. The sample has 150,000 to 200,000 distinct CDR3 sequences, around three fifths seen once. The sample was sorted CD4+, CD8+, or CD8+CD57+ T cells (not recorded which) from PBMCs. The receptors stem from a human donor with severe aplastic anemia or a healthy control (not recorded which).

The table lists this clonotype with many counts. The chain couples TRBV6-1 to TRBJ2-7; D not certain. The V gene lost 1 base and the J gene lost 2 bases, with 12 bases spanning the gap. Germline V gene sequence: CDR1 MNHNS, CDR2 SASEGT. This CDR3 has 15 amino acids. Here the CDR3 DNA reads TGTGCCAGCAGTGAAGTGGGGTGGGGTGCCTACGAGCAGTACTTC. It is translated as CASSEVGWGAYEQYF.

This chain uses TRBV7-9 with TRBJ1-5; tentative D call: TRBD1 (6 bases). The CDR3 loop spans 12 amino acids. The germline gives CDR1 SEHNR, CDR2 FQNEAQ (reference sequence). V gave up 5 bases and J gave up 10 bases, with 12 bases separating them. The CDR3 bases are TGTGCCAGCAGCCCGGACAGCCAACCCCAGCATTTT. This codes for CASSPDSQPQHF.

The J gene is TRBJ2-1, the V gene TRBV24-1; 10 bases align to TRBD2. Germline lookup yields CDR1 KGHDR and CDR2 SFDVKD. V trimming: 5 bases; J trimming: 6 bases; junction bases outside the gene matches: 9. The CDR3 spans 16 residues. The CDR3 loop is CATSGPHSGGSNEQFF. CDR3 coding DNA: TGTGCCACCAGTGGCCCTCATAGCGGGGGGTCCAATGAGCAGTTCTTC.

This clonotype was observed a few times. The J gene is TRBJ1-2, the V gene TRBV20-1; 10 nucleotides match TRBD1. Looked up from germline, CDR1 is DFQATT and CDR2 is SNEGSKA (reference sequence). With V trimmed by 0 bases and J by 4 bases, 2 bases remained unmatched. The CDR3 has 14 amino acids. The CDR3 here is CSARDWTGGYGYTF. CDR3 nucleotides: TGCAGTGCTAGAGATTGGACAGGGGGCTATGGCTACACCTTC.

V usage is TRBV27 and J usage is TRBJ2-7; tentatively, D is TRBD2 (6 bases). Trimming left V 9 bases short and J 1 base short, with 13 bases between. Germline assignment: CDR1 MNHEY and CDR2 SMNVEV (reference sequence). CDR3 length equals 13 residues. As DNA, the CDR3 is TGTGCCAGTGGGGAGGCCTCGTCCTACGAGCAGTACTTC. Translating gives CASGEASSYEQYF.

CDR3 sequence (DNA): TGTGCCAGCAGCTCGGGACAGGGTTCTCGGGTTACGCAGTATTTT. This sequence encodes CASSSGQGSRVTQYF. The V and J genes are TRBV7-3 and TRBJ2-3, with TRBD1 matching over 9 bases. V shed 4 bases and J 8 bases; nucleotides not matched to a gene: 10. CDR1 SGHTA and CDR2 FQGTGA come from the germline V gene. This CDR3 spans 15 amino acids.

This clonotype showed up many times. The rearrangement joins TRBV13 to TRBJ2-3; D is unresolved. Germline V lookup: CDR1 PRHDT, CDR2 FYEKMQ (reference sequence). The V end was cut by 3 bases, the J end by 6 bases, with 10 bases between. The CDR3 spans 13 residues. CDR3 sequence reads: CASSLGWSDTQYF. CDR3 in DNA: TGTGCCAGCAGCTTGGGATGGAGCGATACGCAGTATTTT.

The chain employs TRBV20-1 and TRBJ1-2; D ambiguous. From germline, CDR1 is DFQATT and CDR2 SNEGSKA (reference sequence). The CDR3 covers 12 residues. Between the trimmed V and J ends, which lost 7 bases and 7 bases, there was a span of 16 bases. CDR3 region: CSGGSTRRGYTF. The CDR3 DNA is TGCAGTGGCGGCAGTACCAGACGTGGCTACACCTTC.

Many counts were recorded for this clonotype. V is TRBV4-2 and J is TRBJ1-1, with 7 bases lining up with TRBD1. V was clipped by 0 bases and J by 0 bases; unmatched bases: 4. Germline V lookup: CDR1 LGHNA, CDR2 YNFKEQ. The CDR3 sequence is 16 residues long. This chain's CDR3 is CASSQDGDRVNTEAFF. Written as DNA, the CDR3 is TGTGCCAGCAGCCAAGATGGCGACAGGGTGAACACTGAAGCTTTCTTT.

This clonotype was seen a few times. The gene calls are TRBV7-8 and TRBJ1-5, with a tentative D call TRBD1 (5 bases). Trimming pared 2 bases from V and 3 bases from J, leaving 11 bases between. Germline lookup yields CDR1 SGHVS and CDR2 FQNEAQ. CDR3 length: 15 amino acids. The CDR3 DNA sequence: TGTGCCAGCAGCTTATCCGACAGATTCAATCAGCCCCAGCATTTT. Its protein product is CASSLSDRFNQPQHF.

The genes are TRBV2 and TRBJ2-6; D is ambiguous. V was cut by 4 bases and J by 0 bases, with 4 bases left in between. Looked up from germline, CDR1 is SNHLY and CDR2 is FYNNEI. The CDR3 is 14 residues long. The CDR3 is CASSADSGANVLTF. In DNA form, the CDR3 reads TGTGCCAGCAGTGCAGACTCTGGGGCCAACGTCCTGACTTTC.

V is TRBV20-1 and J is TRBJ2-7, with 9 bases matching TRBD2. The germline CDR1 and CDR2 sequences are DFQATT and SNEGSKA (reference sequence). V lost 6 bases to trimming and J lost 0 bases; unmatched junction nucleotides: 6. The CDR3 is made up of 14 amino acids. The CDR3 loop is CSARAGGNSYEQYF. For the CDR3, the DNA is TGCAGTGCACGAGCGGGAGGAAACTCCTACGAGCAGTACTTC.

This clonotype was detected many times. The gene calls are TRBV7-2 and TRBJ2-5; maybe TRBD1 (6 bases). The V and J ends lost 5 bases and 5 bases respectively, with 27 bases between them. Germline V gene lookup returns CDR1 SGHTA and CDR2 FQGNSA. The CDR3 contains 18 residues. For the CDR3, the DNA is TGTGCCAGCAGCCCCTGGGGGCACAGGTTCCCTGAGTGGGAGACCCAGTACTTC. It translates to CASSPWGHRFPEWETQYF.

About this clonotype itself: At one boundary the junction diverges from the germline segment, which might be a read error. The chain joins TRBV7-7 to TRBJ2-5; D perhaps matches TRBD2 (5 bases). Germline loops: CDR1 SSHAT, CDR2 FNYEAQ (reference sequence). CDR3 size: 14 residues. Here the CDR3 reads CASSLVRGSETQYF. In DNA form, the CDR3 reads TGTGCTAGCAGCTTAGTTCGGGGTAGTGAGACCCAGTACTTC.

This clonotype was recorded many times. The J gene is TRBJ1-6, the V gene TRBV2, with 10 bases identical to TRBD1. Trimming removed 6 bases from V and 7 bases from J; junction bases left unmatched: 9. CDR1 SNHLY and CDR2 FYNNEI come from the germline V gene. The CDR3 contains 16 residues. CDR3 coding DNA: TGTGCCAGCAGGACCCTCGGGACAGGGGTCAATTCACCCCTCCACTTT. It encodes CASRTLGTGVNSPLHF.

The chain couples TRBV20-1 to TRBJ1-2; 7 bases are a match to TRBD1. The CDR3 contains 15 residues. The ends lost 0 bases at V and 4 bases at J; junction bases unmatched: 8. Germline V CDR1 and CDR2: DFQATT, SNEGSKA (reference sequence). In DNA, the CDR3 is TGCAGTGCTAGAGATCGCGGGACAGAATCCTATGGCTACACCTTC. Encoded protein: CSARDRGTESYGYTF.

The chain employs TRBV7-9 and TRBJ1-1; no definite D call. Germline V gene sequence: CDR1 SEHNR, CDR2 FQNEAQ (reference sequence). V lost 3 bases to trimming and J lost 5 bases, with 7 bases between them. CDR3 length: 12 residues. The CDR3 spells CASSFMGTEAFF. The CDR3 DNA follows: TGTGCCAGCAGCTTCATGGGAACTGAAGCTTTCTTT.

This clonotype occurred a few times. The CDR3 coding sequence is TGTGCCAGCAGTTTAGGGGGGATTAACTATGGCTACACCTTC. Its translation: CASSLGGINYGYTF. The chain combines TRBV12-3 or TRBV12-4 with TRBJ1-2, with a possible D match to TRBD1 (5 bases). This CDR3 contains 14 residues. The V and J ends lost 1 base and 1 base respectively, with 7 bases between them.

About this clonotype itself: Given a much more abundant clone one base away, this may be a read error. V usage is TRBV15 and J usage is TRBJ1-3; no clear D gene. Germline values: CDR1 LNHNV, CDR2 YYDKDF (reference sequence). The length of the CDR3 is 16 residues. This CDR3 reads CATGRGSGGTGNIIYF. CDR3 coding DNA: TGTGCCACCGGCAGAGGGTCAGGAGGTACTGGAAACATCATATATTTT.

The chain links TRBV6-4 to TRBJ2-1, with 9 bases aligning to TRBD2. Germline loops: CDR1 MRHNA, CDR2 SNTAGT. V lost 5 bases to trimming and J lost 6 bases; unmatched junction nucleotides: 8. This CDR3 comprises 15 residues. The CDR3 DNA reads TGTGCCAGCAGTCACAGGACTAGCGAAAGCAATGAGCAGTTCTTC. This gives the protein CASSHRTSESNEQFF.

The rearrangement links TRBV11-2 to TRBJ2-3; 7 bases align to TRBD1. Germline V gives CDR1 SGHAT, CDR2 FQNNGV. The junction had 13 bases not matched to a gene; V was cut back by 1 base and J by 6 bases. The CDR3 spans 17 residues. DNA of the CDR3: TGTGCCAGCAGCTTAGTGAAAGGACAGGAGGTGACGGATACGCAGTATTTT. It codes for CASSLVKGQEVTDTQYF.

As for this clonotype: The germline gene is not matched at one end of the junction; a read error may be the cause. V is TRBV4-1 and J is TRBJ2-3; 7 nucleotides line up with TRBD1. CDR3 size: 14 residues. CDR1 and CDR2 (germline): MGHRA, YSYEKL. For the CDR3, the DNA is TGCGTCAGCAGCACTTACAGGGGTGCAGATACGCAGTATTTT. This codes for CVSSTYRGADTQYF.